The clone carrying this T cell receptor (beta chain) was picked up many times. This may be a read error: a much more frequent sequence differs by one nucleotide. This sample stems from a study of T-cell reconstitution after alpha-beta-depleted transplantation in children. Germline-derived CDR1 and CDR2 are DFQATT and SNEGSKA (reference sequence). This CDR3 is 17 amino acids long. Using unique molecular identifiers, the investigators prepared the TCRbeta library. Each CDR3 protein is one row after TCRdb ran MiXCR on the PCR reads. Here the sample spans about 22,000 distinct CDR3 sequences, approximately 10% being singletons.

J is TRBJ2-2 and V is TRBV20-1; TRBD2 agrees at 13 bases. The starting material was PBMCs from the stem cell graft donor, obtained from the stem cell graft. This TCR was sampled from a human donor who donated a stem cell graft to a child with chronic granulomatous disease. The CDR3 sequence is CCASQLTSGRWTGELFF. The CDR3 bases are TGCTGTGCTAGTCAATTGACTAGCGGGAGGTGGACCGGGGAGCTGTTTTTT.